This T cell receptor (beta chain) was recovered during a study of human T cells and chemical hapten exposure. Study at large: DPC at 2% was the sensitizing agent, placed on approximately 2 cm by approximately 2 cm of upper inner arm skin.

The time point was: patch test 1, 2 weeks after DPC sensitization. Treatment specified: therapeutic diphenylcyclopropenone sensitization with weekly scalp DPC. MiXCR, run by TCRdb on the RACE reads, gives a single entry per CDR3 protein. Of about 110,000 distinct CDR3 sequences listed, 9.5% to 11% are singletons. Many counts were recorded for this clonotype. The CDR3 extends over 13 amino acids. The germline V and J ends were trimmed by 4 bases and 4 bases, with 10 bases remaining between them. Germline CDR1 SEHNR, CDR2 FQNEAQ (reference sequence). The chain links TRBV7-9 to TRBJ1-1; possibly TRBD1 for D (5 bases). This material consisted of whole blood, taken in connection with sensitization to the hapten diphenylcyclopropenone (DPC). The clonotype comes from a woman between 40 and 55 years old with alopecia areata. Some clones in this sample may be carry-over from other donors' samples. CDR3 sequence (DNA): TGTGCCAGCAGCTACGGGGCCGGCACTGAAGCTTTCTTT. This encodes CASSYGAGTEAFF.